These 22 T cell receptor beta chains were all obtained from the same sample, sequenced in a study of T cells in Graves' hyperthyroidism and ophthalmopathy. TCR beta CDR3 sequences were amplified from RNA transcripts. With the HTBI primer set, the TCR CDR3 went through a first round of RT-PCR. One entry per CDR3 protein results from TCRdb running MiXCR on the multiplex PCR reads. The sample contains roughly 660,000 distinct CDR3 sequences, 15% to 20% of which appear only once. Sequences were obtained from blood. The origin of the receptors is a man in his fifties or sixties with Graves' hyperthyroidism.

This clonotype was picked up many times. This sequence joins TRBV19 and TRBJ1-4; D is possibly TRBD1 (5 bases). Germline V gives CDR1 LNHDA, CDR2 SQIVND (reference sequence). Trimming cost V 4 bases and J 7 bases, with 22 bases left between them. CDR3 length: 17 amino acids. CDR3 residues: CASSTEYGTIKGEKLFF. The CDR3 DNA is TGTGCCAGTAGTACAGAGTATGGGACGATCAAGGGTGAAAAACTGTTTTTT.

To note about this clonotype: Since a much larger clone is just one base distant, this may be a read error. The chain couples TRBV3-1 to TRBJ1-1; TRBD1 matches 10 bases. This CDR3 is built from 13 residues. From germline, CDR1 is LGHDT and CDR2 YNNKEL (reference sequence). The CDR3 DNA follows: TGTGCCGGCAGCGGCAGGACAGGGGGAACAGCTTTCTTT. Translating gives CAGSGRTGGTAFF.

This clonotype was observed a few times. V gene TRBV19 combines with J gene TRBJ2-2; TRBD1 is a possible D gene (5 bases). With 2 bases removed from V and 6 bases from J, the gap between germline ends came to 7 bases. This CDR3 region has 13 residues. Germline lookup yields CDR1 LNHDA and CDR2 SQIVND (reference sequence). The CDR3 DNA follows: TGTGCCAGTAGTATACAGGGCCCCGGGGAGCTGTTTTTT. Translated, it gives CASSIQGPGELFF.

Many counts were recorded for this clonotype. In DNA, the CDR3 is TGTGCCAGCAGTGTAACTAGCGGGAGAACGTCCAACGAGCAGTACTTC. Protein: CASSVTSGRTSNEQYF. V usage is TRBV28 and J usage is TRBJ2-7; 11 bases map to TRBD2. CDR1 MDHEN and CDR2 SYDVKM come from the germline V gene. The CDR3 consists of 16 residues. With 5 bases clipped from V and 5 bases from J, the junction kept 11 bases outside the gene matches.

This clonotype was found a few times. The chain is built from TRBV5-1 and TRBJ2-7; 14 bases agree with TRBD2. Trimming at V came to 0 bases and at J to 6 bases, leaving 8 bases not matched to a gene. The CDR3 has 17 residues. In germline, CDR1 is SGHRS, CDR2 YFSETQ. DNA for the CDR3: TGCGCCAGCAGCTTGGGCGTGGGACTAGCGGGAGACGCCGAGCAGTACTTC. It codes for CASSLGVGLAGDAEQYF.

This clonotype was seen ten or more times. The chain links TRBV28 to TRBJ1-1, with TRBD1 matching over 8 bases. The CDR3 has 15 residues. Germline lookup yields CDR1 MDHEN and CDR2 SYDVKM. V gave up 4 bases and J gave up 1 base; unmatched junction bases: 5. CDR3 protein: CASSSQGAGNTEAFF. The CDR3 coding sequence is TGTGCCAGCAGTTCTCAGGGGGCGGGGAACACTGAAGCTTTCTTT.

In nucleotides, the CDR3 is TGTGCCAGCAGTGACTTCGGACTAGCGGGAGAACAAGAGACCCAGTACTTC. Protein: CASSDFGLAGEQETQYF. The chain uses TRBV27 and TRBJ2-5; 13 positions match TRBD2. CDR3 size: 17 residues. CDR1 MNHEY and CDR2 SMNVEV come from the germline V gene (reference sequence). J lost 2 bases, V lost 5 bases, and 8 bases had no gene match.

This clonotype was observed many times. The chain recombines TRBV27 with TRBJ1-6; D may be TRBD1 (6 bases). In germline, CDR1 is MNHEY, CDR2 SMNVEV (reference sequence). The CDR3 consists of 15 residues. Trimming cost V 1 base and J 6 bases, with 10 bases left between them. DNA of the CDR3: TGTGCCAGCAGTTTATGGGGGGGGCTTAATTCACCCCTCCACTTT. Translated, it gives CASSLWGGLNSPLHF.

With respect to this clonotype: The conserved final phenylalanine or tryptophan is absent from the CDR3, which likely points to a read error. This chain links TRBV7-3 with TRBJ1-1; D possibly corresponds to TRBD1 (5 bases). This CDR3 region has 13 residues. V was cut by 3 bases and J by 4 bases, with 9 bases left in between. Germline CDR1 is SGHTA and CDR2 is FQGTGA. This CDR3 is CASSFTGGTEAFL. The CDR3 DNA sequence: TGTGCCAGCAGCTTCACAGGAGGCACTGAAGCTTTCTTA.

The V call is TRBV4-1, the J call TRBJ2-1, with TRBD2 matching 7 bases. The last part of the DNA fits TRBJ2-7 better; the J call may be wrong. This CDR3 spans 18 amino acids. CDR1 and CDR2 (germline): MGHRA, YSYEKL. The chain's CDR3 is CASSQLPTSSGSYNEQYF. The DNA for the CDR3 is TGCGCCAGCAGCCAACTCCCCACTTCTAGCGGCTCCTACAATGAGCAGTACTTC.

This clonotype has a handful of counts. The V gene is TRBV29-1, the J gene TRBJ2-1, with 7 nucleotides matching TRBD2. CDR3 length equals 14 residues. Germline values: CDR1 SQVTM, CDR2 ANQGSEA. V lost 4 bases and J lost 7; bases outside the gene matches: 10. The CDR3: CSVGAALGGNEQFF. DNA for the CDR3: TGCAGCGTTGGGGCCGCTTTGGGAGGGAATGAGCAGTTCTTC.

In its sample, this clonotype was seen many times. The V and J genes are TRBV9 and TRBJ2-7, with D maybe TRBD2 (6 bases). The V end was cut by 3 bases, the J end by 6 bases, with 10 bases between. The CDR3 has 12 residues. CDR1 SGDLS and CDR2 YYNGEE come from the germline V gene. DNA of the CDR3: TGTGCCAGCAGCGCCGGAGGGAGCGAGCAGTACTTC. Amino acid sequence: CASSAGGSEQYF. Based on the CDR3 plus reference TRBV9 and TRBJ2-7, the full variable domain is DSGVTQTPKHLITATGQRVTLRCSPRSGDLSVYWYQQSLDQGLQFLIQYYNGEERAKGNILERFSAQQFPDLHSELNLSSLELGDSALYFCASSAGGSEQYFGPGTRLTVT.

The V call is TRBV6-1, the J call TRBJ2-1; 7 nucleotides align to TRBD2. CDR1 and CDR2 (germline): MNHNS, SASEGT. Germline trimming cut 5 bases from V and 0 bases from J; bases unmatched to any gene: 10. This CDR3 has 17 residues. DNA for the CDR3: TGTGCCAGCAGTTATAGCACTAGCGCGAGCTCCTACAATGAGCAGTTCTTC. The encoded protein is CASSYSTSASSYNEQFF.

This clonotype came up a few times. The J gene is TRBJ2-5, the V gene TRBV7-9; D is uncertain. CDR1 SEHNR and CDR2 FQNEAQ come from the germline V gene (reference sequence). CDR3 length: 15 residues. V lost 6 bases, J lost 5 bases, and 19 bases lay in between. The CDR3 DNA reads as TGTGCCAGCAGATATGACACTGGAAGAGGCGAGACCCAGTACTTC. Residues: CASRYDTGRGETQYF.

The chain carries TRBV6-6 and TRBJ2-3; 9 positions match TRBD2. There are 15 residues in the CDR3. Germline V lookup: CDR1 MNHNY, CDR2 SVGAGI (reference sequence). V lost 2 bases and J lost 3; bases outside the gene matches: 3. CDR3 sequence (DNA): TGTGCCAGCAGTTACGTACTAGCGGGTACAGATACGCAGTATTTT. Amino acids: CASSYVLAGTDTQYF.

This clonotype was observed at least ten times. This chain joins TRBV5-1 and TRBJ1-1; tentative D call: TRBD1 (6 bases). V lost 6 bases and J 3 bases, leaving 15 bases between the germline ends. The CDR3 is made up of 14 amino acids. CDR1 is SGHRS and CDR2 is YFSETQ in the germline V gene. CDR3 coding DNA: TGCGCCAGCACCCTACAGGGCCTTCACACTGAAGCTTTCTTT. This encodes CASTLQGLHTEAFF.

In its sample, this clonotype was seen a few times. CDR3 nucleotide sequence: TGCAGTGCTATTGGGAACACCGGGGAGCTGTTTTTT. Translation gives CSAIGNTGELFF. The J gene is TRBJ2-2, the V gene TRBV20-1; D gene unclear. Germline CDR1 and CDR2: DFQATT and SNEGSKA (reference sequence). With 4 bases removed from V and 1 base from J, the gap between germline ends came to 4 bases. The CDR3 has 12 residues.

This clonotype occurred many times. The chain carries TRBV19 and TRBJ2-3, with 10 bases that match TRBD1. This CDR3 region has 16 residues. The germline V gene encodes CDR1 LNHDA and CDR2 SQIVND (reference sequence). Trimming removed 5 bases from V and 1 base from J; junction bases left unmatched: 6. The DNA for the CDR3 is TGTGCCAGTAGTTTCTCCGGGACAGGGGGCACAGATACGCAGTATTTT. Protein: CASSFSGTGGTDTQYF.

In its sample, this clonotype was seen many times. V gene TRBV7-9 combines with J gene TRBJ2-1; 8 nucleotides match TRBD1. The V and J ends lost 6 bases and 10 bases, in that order; junction bases with no gene match: 8. Germline V CDR1 and CDR2: SEHNR, FQNEAQ (reference sequence). The CDR3 covers 13 residues. The CDR3 reads CASSSTGVGEQFF. CDR3 nucleotide sequence: TGTGCCAGCAGTTCGACAGGGGTTGGGGAGCAGTTCTTC.

This clonotype has a handful of counts. The chain links TRBV27 to TRBJ2-4; D ambiguous. The CDR3 contains 13 residues. Deletions cut 4 bases from V and 5 bases from J, with 9 bases between. Per germline, CDR1 MNHEY and CDR2 SMNVEV (reference sequence). The CDR3 coding sequence is TGTGCCAGCAGTTCTAATGTCGAAAACATTCAGTACTTC. Residues: CASSSNVENIQYF.

This sequence joins TRBV6-2 or TRBV6-3 and TRBJ1-5, with 8 bases aligning to TRBD1. CDR1 and CDR2 from the germline V gene are MNHEY and SVGEGT. This CDR3 spans 15 amino acids. The V gene end was trimmed by 5 bases and the J gene end by 7 bases; junction bases not matched to a gene: 10. CDR3 bases: TGTGCCAGCAGTCACGGACAGGGTTTCGGACAGCCCCAGCATTTT. Protein: CASSHGQGFGQPQHF.

This clonotype was seen repeatedly, ten times or more. The V and J genes are TRBV6-1 and TRBJ1-1, with TRBD1 identical over 7 bases. The V gene's germline CDR1 is MNHNS and CDR2 SASEGT. Germline trimming cut 6 bases from V and 7 bases from J; bases unmatched to any gene: 14. The CDR3 contains 15 residues. DNA for the CDR3: TGTGCCAGCAGCGCCCACGACAGGGTACCTCGTGAAGCTTTCTTT. This encodes CASSAHDRVPREAFF.